This is a list of T cell receptor beta chains from one sample in a study of post-analysis software for immune sequencing data. TCRdb redid the calling of the PCR reads with MiXCR, one entry per CDR3 protein. The sample includes 600,000 to 700,000 distinct CDR3 sequences, over 45% of them seen just once. Sample: blood. Receptor source: a girl between 2 and 10 years old with multiple sclerosis. Both conserved end residues are part of each CDR3. Fields, in order: V gene, D gene, J gene, clone size, CDR3 length, CDR3 protein, CDR3 DNA. The D gene is left open where the match is weak. Size is omitted from some rows. Given values are once, few, many or a class for expanded clones.

V: TRBV7-9; D: NA; J: TRBJ1-2; size: once; length: 13; CDR3: CASSSGLYYGYTF; DNA: TGTGCCAGCAGCTCGGGACTGTACTATGGCTACACCTTC
V: TRBV7-2; D: TRBD1; J: TRBJ2-1; size: NA; length: 15; CDR3: CASSPHRDRGLEQFF; DNA: TGTGCCAGCAGCCCCCACCGGGACAGGGGGCTTGAGCAGTTCTTC
V: TRBV7-8; D: TRBD2; J: TRBJ2-1; size: few; length: 16; CDR3: CASSKGRGSSYNEQFF; DNA: TGTGCCAGCAGCAAGGGGCGGGGGAGCTCCTACAATGAGCAGTTCTTC
V: TRBV29-1; D: NA; J: TRBJ1-1; size: NA; length: 13; CDR3: CSTWTELNTEAFF; DNA: TGCAGCACCTGGACGGAGTTAAACACTGAAGCTTTCTTT
V: TRBV20-1; D: NA; J: TRBJ2-3; size: NA; length: 14; CDR3: CSATQWEHTDTQYF; DNA: TGCAGTGCAACTCAGTGGGAACACACAGATACGCAGTATTTT
V: TRBV5-1; D: TRBD2; J: TRBJ2-3; size: NA; length: 19; CDR3: CASSSWGSSGEPSTDTQYF; DNA: TGCGCCAGCTCGAGCTGGGGTTCTAGCGGAGAACCTAGCACAGATACGCAGTATTTT
V: TRBV7-9; D: NA; J: TRBJ1-1; size: NA; length: 14; CDR3: CASSLGDGIHLAFF; DNA: TGTGCCAGCAGCTTAGGGGACGGTATACATCTGGCTTTCTTT
V: TRBV5-6; D: TRBD1; J: TRBJ2-3; size: NA; length: 16; CDR3: CASSVGDRGYTDTQYF; DNA: TGTGCCAGCAGCGTGGGAGACAGGGGGTACACAGATACGCAGTATTTT
V: TRBV7-9; D: NA; J: TRBJ2-1; size: NA; length: 14; CDR3: CASSLDQLVGVRFF; DNA: TGTGCCAGCAGCTTAGATCAGCTGGTTGGGGTACGGTTCTTC
V: TRBV27; D: TRBD2; J: TRBJ2-7; size: NA; length: 16; CDR3: CASSSGRAVVLSEQYF; DNA: TGTGCCAGCAGTAGCGGGAGGGCCGTCGTTTTGAGCGAGCAGTACTTC
V: TRBV7-2; D: TRBD1; J: TRBJ1-2; size: few; length: 15; CDR3: CASSSPGTGYYGYTF; DNA: TGTGCCAGCAGCTCCCCCGGGACAGGGTACTATGGCTACACCTTC
V: TRBV18; D: NA; J: TRBJ2-1; size: few; length: 14; CDR3: CASSGESSYNEQFF; DNA: TGTGCCAGCTCAGGCGAGAGCTCCTACAATGAGCAGTTCTTC
V: TRBV25-1; D: NA; J: TRBJ2-1; size: few; length: 20; CDR3: CASSNPRDSRARNSYNEQFF; DNA: TGTGCCAGCAGTAACCCCCGGGACTCAAGGGCCCGAAACTCCTACAATGAGCAGTTCTTC
V: TRBV6-5; D: NA; J: TRBJ2-3; size: NA; length: 16; CDR3: CASSTNRIPSTDTQYF; DNA: TGTGCCAGCAGTACGAACAGGATACCTAGCACAGATACGCAGTATTTT
V: TRBV10-3; D: NA; J: TRBJ2-5; size: NA; length: 13; CDR3: CAISSRGWETQYF; DNA: TGTGCCATCAGTTCTAGGGGTTGGGAGACCCAGTACTTC
V: TRBV5-5; D: TRBD2; J: TRBJ2-7; size: few; length: 19; CDR3: CASSQGPLAGVLQPYEQYF; DNA: TGTGCCAGCAGCCAAGGTCCTCTAGCGGGGGTCCTCCAACCCTACGAGCAGTACTTC
V: TRBV13; D: TRBD1; J: TRBJ2-7; size: few; length: 14; CDR3: CASSSGQGEYEQYF; DNA: TGTGCCAGCAGCTCAGGACAGGGCGAATACGAGCAGTACTTC
V: TRBV6-2/TRBV6-3; D: NA; J: TRBJ2-1; size: once; length: 16; CDR3: CASSQHGAGYGNEQFF; DNA: TGTGCCAGCAGTCAACACGGCGCAGGGTATGGCAATGAGCAGTTCTTC
V: TRBV29-1; D: TRBD2; J: TRBJ2-3; size: NA; length: 16; CDR3: CSVEDLLGLGADTQYF; DNA: TGCAGCGTTGAAGATCTTCTCGGACTAGGTGCAGATACGCAGTATTTT
V: TRBV20-1; D: TRBD1; J: TRBJ2-5; size: NA; length: 18; CDR3: CSASHDRGRPLYQETRYF; DNA: TGCAGTGCTAGCCATGACAGGGGGCGCCCCCTGTACCAAGAGACCCGGTACTTC
V: TRBV29-1; D: TRBD2; J: TRBJ2-1; size: few; length: 14; CDR3: CSGTLAGPYNEQFF; DNA: TGCAGCGGCACTCTAGCGGGGCCCTACAATGAGCAGTTCTTC
V: TRBV6-5; D: NA; J: TRBJ2-3; size: NA; length: 14; CDR3: CASRRLQDTDTQYF; DNA: TGTGCCAGCAGACGTTTGCAGGACACAGATACGCAGTATTTT
V: TRBV20-1; D: NA; J: TRBJ2-5; size: NA; length: 15; CDR3: CSASGAAGTQETQYF; DNA: TGCAGTGCTAGTGGGGCGGCGGGGACCCAAGAGACCCAGTACTTC
V: TRBV20-1; D: NA; J: TRBJ2-5; size: NA; length: 16; CDR3: CSASPTLAAGRETQYF; DNA: TGCAGTGCTAGCCCCACACTAGCAGCCGGACGGGAGACCCAGTACTTC
V: TRBV7-9; D: TRBD2; J: TRBJ2-1; size: NA; length: 16; CDR3: CASSSTGEGWYNEQFF; DNA: TGTGCCAGCAGCTCGACGGGGGAGGGTTGGTACAATGAGCAGTTCTTC
V: TRBV20-1; D: NA; J: TRBJ2-5; size: NA; length: 18; CDR3: CSAITTQGPTSFQETQYF; DNA: TGCAGTGCTATCACAACACAGGGACCCACCAGTTTTCAAGAGACCCAGTACTTC
V: TRBV7-8; D: NA; J: TRBJ2-6; size: NA; length: 15; CDR3: CASLTTVSGANVLTF; DNA: TGTGCCAGTCTGACAACAGTGTCTGGGGCCAACGTCCTGACTTTC